Sequencing of this TCR beta chain was carried out in a study of memory CD4+ T cells and cytomegalovirus serostatus (dated by TCRdb to between 2018 and 2021). A note on the overall study: The cohort comprised some 35 healthy Belgian adults, 9 CMV seropositive and roughly 24 CMV seronegative. The study sequenced CD4+ memory TCRbeta repertoires of a Belgian cohort with known cytomegalovirus serostatus to replicate a published TCR-based CMV serostatus classifier.

The Quick-DNA Microprep Kit was used to extract genomic DNA from the sorted cells. Amplification of TCRbeta DNA was done with the immunoSEQ hsTCRbeta kit, following the protocol from the manufacturer. An Illumina MiSeq instrument was used to sequence the TCRbeta libraries. On the authors' methods: Removing out-of-frame sequences left approximately 2,000,000 distinct TCRbeta sequences, an average of about 73,000 per individual. Each individual was scored using the number of 150 to 200 previously reported CMV-associated TCRbeta sequences that the individual carried and the total number of productive distinct TCRbeta sequences. A beta-binomial model was reimplemented in Python, and scikit-learn random forests with default parameters were trained on US cohort data. On the Belgian cohort, classifier performance was reported as the median AUC, along with percentile confidence intervals, across 10,000 bootstrap iterations. In its TCRdb copy, this immuneACCESS table keeps in-frame sequences only and misses some clones. Where compared with another copy, unresolved V genes explain less than half of these, and the others have no known cause. That table furnishes V, J and clone size, whereas the DNA furnished D and trimming. The sample table lists about 38,000 clones, around 79% of them with a count of one. About 5.8% of the sample is taken by the ten largest.

The CDR3 holds 14 amino acids from the cysteine to the phenylalanine. Of all the DNA, just the CDR3 is kept, 42 bases in frame from base 1. Trimmed from V: 7 bases; trimmed from J: 0 bases; junction bases lacking a gene match: 8. According to the germline V gene, CDR1 reads SQVTM and CDR2 reads ANQGSEA. Points on this clone: What antigen it recognizes has not been identified. The record has no base qualities; no much larger clone is one base away.

Overall study outcomes, separate from this receptor: On the Belgian cohort, the classifier based on the original framework reached a median bootstrapped AUC of nearly 0.97, with a 95% CI of 0.76-1.00. CMV serostatus prediction reached a median bootstrapped AUC of 0.95 with the original framework and just under 0.92 with a US-trained random forest. Unlike the original study, which covered naive and memory CD4+ and CD8+ populations, the Belgian study sequenced only CD4+CD45RO+ memory cells. Of around 150 previously reported CMV-associated TCRbeta sequences, 67 appeared in the CD4+ memory repertoires, each in one to five individuals. The results were read as suggesting that the CMV-associated TCR signature is, for the most part, present in the CD4+ memory repertoire.

A FACSAria II was used to sort memory CD4+ T cells, defined as single viable CD3+CD4+CD8-CD45RO+ cells. CMV serostatus was determined using a Roche Elecsys assay that detects serum IgG against CMV pp150, pp28, p38 and p52. Following thawing, total CD4+ T cells were enriched through positive selection using CD4 magnetic microbeads. The samples came from a different study that was designed specifically to examine the CD4+ T cell memory repertoire. Peripheral blood mononuclear cells were isolated and cryopreserved according to standard operating procedures, and serum was stored at -80 degrees C. The staining relied on CD3-PerCP (BW264/56), CD4-APC (RPA-T4), CD45RO-PE (UCHT1) and CD8-Pacific Orange (3B5) antibodies, and Sytox blue was used to exclude non-viable cells.

The receptor's source is an adult in good health and CMV-seropositive. The chain couples TRBV29-1 to TRBJ2-7, with 8 bases aligning to TRBD1. Sequencing was done on a sample of memory CD4+ T cells from blood. The sequenced DNA: TGCAGCGCTTGGACAGGGTCCACCTCCTACGAGCAGTACTTC. This gives the protein CSAWTGSTSYEQYF.